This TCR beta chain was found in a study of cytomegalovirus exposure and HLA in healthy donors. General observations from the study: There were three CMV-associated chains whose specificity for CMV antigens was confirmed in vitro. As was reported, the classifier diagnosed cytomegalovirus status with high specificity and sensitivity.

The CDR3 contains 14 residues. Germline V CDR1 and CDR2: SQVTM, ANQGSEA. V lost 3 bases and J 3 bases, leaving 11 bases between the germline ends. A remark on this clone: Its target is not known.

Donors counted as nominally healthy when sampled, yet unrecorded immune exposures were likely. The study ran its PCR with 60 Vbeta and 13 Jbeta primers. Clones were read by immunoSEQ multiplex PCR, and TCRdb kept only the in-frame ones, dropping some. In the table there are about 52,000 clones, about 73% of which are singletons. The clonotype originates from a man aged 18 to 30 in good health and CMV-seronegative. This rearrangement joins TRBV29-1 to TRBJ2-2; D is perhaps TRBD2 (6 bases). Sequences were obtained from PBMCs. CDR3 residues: CSVDVAGHTGELFF. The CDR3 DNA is TGCAGCGTTGACGTGGCGGGGCACACCGGGGAGCTGTTTTTT.